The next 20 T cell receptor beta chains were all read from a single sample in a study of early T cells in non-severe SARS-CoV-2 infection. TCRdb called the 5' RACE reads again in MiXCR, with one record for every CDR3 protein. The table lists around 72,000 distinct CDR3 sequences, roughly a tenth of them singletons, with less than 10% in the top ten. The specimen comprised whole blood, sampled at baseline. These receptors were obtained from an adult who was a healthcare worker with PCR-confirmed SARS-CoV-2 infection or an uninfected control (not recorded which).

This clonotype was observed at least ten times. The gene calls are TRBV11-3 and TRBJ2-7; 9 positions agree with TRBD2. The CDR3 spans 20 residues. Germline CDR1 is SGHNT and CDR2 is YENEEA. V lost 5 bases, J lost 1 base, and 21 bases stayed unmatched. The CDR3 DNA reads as TGTGCCAGCAGCCCGAACTCCCGACTCGAGCGGGGGGCACTATCCTACGAGCAGTACTTC. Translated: CASSPNSRLERGALSYEQYF.

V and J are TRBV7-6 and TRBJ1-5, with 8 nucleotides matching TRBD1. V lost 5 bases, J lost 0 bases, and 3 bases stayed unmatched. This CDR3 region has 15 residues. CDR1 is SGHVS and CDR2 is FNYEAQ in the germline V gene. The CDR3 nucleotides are TGTGCCAGCAGCCAGGGACAGGCTAGCAATCAGCCCCAGCATTTT. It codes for CASSQGQASNQPQHF.

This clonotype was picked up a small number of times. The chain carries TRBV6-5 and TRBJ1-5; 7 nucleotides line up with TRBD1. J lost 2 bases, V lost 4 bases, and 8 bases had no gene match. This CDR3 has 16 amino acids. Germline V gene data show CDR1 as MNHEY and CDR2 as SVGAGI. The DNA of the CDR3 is TGTGCCAGCAGTTTAACAGGGGAGGTAGGCAATCAGCCCCAGCATTTT. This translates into CASSLTGEVGNQPQHF.

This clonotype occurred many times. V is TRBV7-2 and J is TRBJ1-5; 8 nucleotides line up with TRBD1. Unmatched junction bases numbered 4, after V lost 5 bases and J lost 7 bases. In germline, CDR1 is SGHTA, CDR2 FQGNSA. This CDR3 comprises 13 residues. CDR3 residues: CASSQGAGQPQHF. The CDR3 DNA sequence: TGTGCCAGCAGCCAGGGGGCCGGGCAGCCCCAGCATTTT.

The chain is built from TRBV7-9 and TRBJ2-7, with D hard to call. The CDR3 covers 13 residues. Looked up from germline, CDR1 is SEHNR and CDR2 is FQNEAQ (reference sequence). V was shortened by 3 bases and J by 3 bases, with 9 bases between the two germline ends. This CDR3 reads CASSLGTYYEQYF. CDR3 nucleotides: TGTGCCAGCAGCTTGGGCACCTACTACGAGCAGTACTTC.

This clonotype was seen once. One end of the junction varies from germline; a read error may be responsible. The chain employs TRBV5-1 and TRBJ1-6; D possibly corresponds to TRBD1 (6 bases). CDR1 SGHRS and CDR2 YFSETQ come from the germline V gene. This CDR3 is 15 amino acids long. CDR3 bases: TGTGCCAGCAGCTTGGGCTTCCACAGGGTAGAGCCCCTCCACTTT. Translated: CASSLGFHRVEPLHF.

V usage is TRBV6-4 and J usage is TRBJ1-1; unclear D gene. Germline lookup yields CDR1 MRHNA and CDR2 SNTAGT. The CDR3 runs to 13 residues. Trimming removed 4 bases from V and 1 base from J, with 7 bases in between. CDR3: CASSVGENTEAFF. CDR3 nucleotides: TGTGCCAGCAGTGTTGGAGAGAACACTGAAGCTTTCTTT.

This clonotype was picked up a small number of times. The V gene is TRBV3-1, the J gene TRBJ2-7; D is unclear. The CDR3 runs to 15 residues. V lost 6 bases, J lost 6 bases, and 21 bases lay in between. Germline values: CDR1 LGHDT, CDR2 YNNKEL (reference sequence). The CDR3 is CASRGGTSPRGEQYF. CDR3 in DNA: TGTGCCAGCAGGGGCGGAACAAGTCCCAGAGGCGAGCAGTACTTC.

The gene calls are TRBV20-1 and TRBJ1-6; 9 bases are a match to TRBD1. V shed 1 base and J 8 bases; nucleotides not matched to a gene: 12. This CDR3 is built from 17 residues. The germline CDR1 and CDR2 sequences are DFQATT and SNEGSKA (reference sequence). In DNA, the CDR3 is TGCAGTGCTAGAGGGGCCCGGGACAGGGACCGGCATTCACCCCTCCACTTT. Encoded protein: CSARGARDRDRHSPLHF.

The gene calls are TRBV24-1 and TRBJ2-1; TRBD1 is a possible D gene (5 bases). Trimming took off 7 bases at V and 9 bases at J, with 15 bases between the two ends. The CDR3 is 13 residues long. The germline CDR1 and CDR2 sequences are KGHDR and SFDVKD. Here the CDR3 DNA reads TGTGCCACCAGCGGACATTGGGGTTCTGAGCAGTTCTTC. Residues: CATSGHWGSEQFF.

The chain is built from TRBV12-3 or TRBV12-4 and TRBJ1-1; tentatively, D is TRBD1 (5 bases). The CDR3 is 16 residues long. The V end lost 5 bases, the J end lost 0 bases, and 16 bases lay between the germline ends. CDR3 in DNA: TGTGCCAGCAGTCCGGTACGGGGGAACATGAACACTGAAGCTTTCTTT. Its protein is CASSPVRGNMNTEAFF.

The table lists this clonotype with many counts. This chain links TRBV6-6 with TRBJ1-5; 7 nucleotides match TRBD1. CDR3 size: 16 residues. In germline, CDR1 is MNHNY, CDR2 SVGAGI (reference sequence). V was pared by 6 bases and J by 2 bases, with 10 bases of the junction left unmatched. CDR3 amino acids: CASRPGQVGGNQPQHF. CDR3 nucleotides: TGTGCCAGCAGACCCGGACAGGTGGGGGGCAATCAGCCCCAGCATTTT.

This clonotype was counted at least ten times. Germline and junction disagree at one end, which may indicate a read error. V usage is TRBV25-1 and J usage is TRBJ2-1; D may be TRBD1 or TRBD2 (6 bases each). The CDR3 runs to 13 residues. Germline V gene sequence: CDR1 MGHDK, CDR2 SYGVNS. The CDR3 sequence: CASRESGGGREFF. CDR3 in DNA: TGTGCCAGCAGGGAATCCGGAGGGGGTAGGGAGTTCTTC.

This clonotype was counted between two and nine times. The CDR3 region is CSASLLRGSNDEQFF. CDR3 DNA sequence: TGCAGTGCTAGTCTCCTCCGAGGTAGTAACGATGAGCAGTTCTTC. This rearrangement joins TRBV20-1 to TRBJ2-1; no definite D call. Germline CDR1 is DFQATT and CDR2 is SNEGSKA (reference sequence). The CDR3 is made up of 15 amino acids. The V end lost 3 bases, the J end lost 8 bases, and 20 bases lay between the germline ends.

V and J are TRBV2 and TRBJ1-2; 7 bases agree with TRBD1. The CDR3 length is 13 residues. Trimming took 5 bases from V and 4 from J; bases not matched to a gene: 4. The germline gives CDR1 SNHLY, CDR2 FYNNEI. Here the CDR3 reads CASSTWDSYGYTF. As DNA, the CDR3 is TGTGCCAGCAGTACCTGGGACAGCTATGGCTACACCTTC.

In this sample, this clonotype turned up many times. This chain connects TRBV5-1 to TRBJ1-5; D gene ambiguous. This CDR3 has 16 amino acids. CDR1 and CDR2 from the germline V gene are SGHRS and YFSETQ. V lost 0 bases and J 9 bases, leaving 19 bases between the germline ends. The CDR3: CASSLEPGGTLGPQHF. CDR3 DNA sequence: TGCGCCAGCAGCTTGGAACCGGGAGGAACACTAGGGCCCCAGCATTTT.

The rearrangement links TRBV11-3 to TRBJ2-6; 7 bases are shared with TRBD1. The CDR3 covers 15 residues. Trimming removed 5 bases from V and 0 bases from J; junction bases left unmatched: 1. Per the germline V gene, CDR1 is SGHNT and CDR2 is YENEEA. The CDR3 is CASSGQDSGANVLTF. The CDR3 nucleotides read TGTGCCAGCAGCGGACAGGACTCTGGGGCCAACGTCCTGACTTTC.

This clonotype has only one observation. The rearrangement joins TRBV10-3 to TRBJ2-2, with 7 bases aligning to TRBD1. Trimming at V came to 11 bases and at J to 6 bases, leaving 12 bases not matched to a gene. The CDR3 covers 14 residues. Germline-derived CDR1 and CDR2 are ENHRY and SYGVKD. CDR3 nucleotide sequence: TGTGCCGCCTCCCGGGACAGTACGGCCGGGGAGCTGTTTTTT. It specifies CAASRDSTAGELFF.

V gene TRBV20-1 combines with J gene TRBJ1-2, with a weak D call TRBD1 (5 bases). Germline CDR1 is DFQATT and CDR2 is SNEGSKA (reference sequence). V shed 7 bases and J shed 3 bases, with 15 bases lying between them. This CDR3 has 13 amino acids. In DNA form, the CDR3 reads TGCAGTGTTAGCGGGGGACGTGACTATGGCTACACCTTC. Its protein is CSVSGGRDYGYTF.

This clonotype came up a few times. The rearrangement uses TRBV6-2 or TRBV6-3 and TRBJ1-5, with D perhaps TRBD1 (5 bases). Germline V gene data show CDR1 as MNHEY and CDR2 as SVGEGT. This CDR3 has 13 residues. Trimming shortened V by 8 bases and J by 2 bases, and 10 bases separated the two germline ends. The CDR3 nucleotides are TGTGCCAGCTATTTAGGGGGCAATCAGCCCCAGCATTTT. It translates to CASYLGGNQPQHF.